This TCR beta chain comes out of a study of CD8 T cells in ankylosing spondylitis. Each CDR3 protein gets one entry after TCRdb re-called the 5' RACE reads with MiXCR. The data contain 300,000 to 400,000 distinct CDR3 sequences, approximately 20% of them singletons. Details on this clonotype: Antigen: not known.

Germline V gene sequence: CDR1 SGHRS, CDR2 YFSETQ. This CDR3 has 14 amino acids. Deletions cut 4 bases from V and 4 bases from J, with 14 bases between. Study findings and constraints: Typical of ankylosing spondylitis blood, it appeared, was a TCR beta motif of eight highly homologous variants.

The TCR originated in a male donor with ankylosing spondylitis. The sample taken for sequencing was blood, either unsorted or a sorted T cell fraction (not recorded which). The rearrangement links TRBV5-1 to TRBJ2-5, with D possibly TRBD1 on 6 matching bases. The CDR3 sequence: CASSILGGVETQYF. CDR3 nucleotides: TGCGCCAGCAGCATCTTAGGGGGTGTAGAGACCCAGTACTTC.